Shown below are 5 T cell receptor beta chains from a single sample sequenced in a study of cytomegalovirus exposure and HLA in healthy donors. Primers included in the PCR were 60 Vbeta and 13 Jbeta primers. The table came from immunoSEQ multiplex PCR; TCRdb's copy has only in-frame clones and leaves some out. The table has approximately 110,000 clones, approximately 80% seen once. Sequencing was performed on PBMCs. These receptors came from a young woman in good health and CMV-seronegative.

The chain uses TRBV30 and TRBJ1-4; 7 bases fit TRBD1. V lost 3 bases to trimming and J lost 5 bases; unmatched junction nucleotides: 6. Looked up from germline, CDR1 is GTSNPN and CDR2 is SVGIG (reference sequence). The CDR3 has 14 amino acids. The CDR3: CAWRGDRRNEKLFF. The CDR3 coding sequence is TGTGCCTGGAGGGGGGACAGAAGAAATGAAAAACTGTTTTTT.

V and J are TRBV4-1 and TRBJ1-5; D remains unclear. Trimming pared 0 bases from V and 9 bases from J, leaving 21 bases between. The germline gives CDR1 MGHRA, CDR2 YSYEKL. This CDR3 has 17 amino acids. CDR3 in amino acids: CASSQEWSTIEFGPQHF. The CDR3 coding sequence is TGCGCCAGCAGCCAAGAATGGAGCACGATTGAATTTGGGCCCCAGCATTTT.

V is TRBV30 and J is TRBJ1-5; D ambiguous. This CDR3 has 11 amino acids. Germline loops: CDR1 GTSNPN, CDR2 SVGIG (reference sequence). Deletions cut 5 bases from V and 10 bases from J, with 12 bases between. CDR3 sequence (DNA): TGTGCCTGGGGCAATCCCTCTCCCCAGCATTTT. It yields the protein CAWGNPSPQHF.

The chain has TRBV29-1 and TRBJ1-2; 8 nucleotides match TRBD1. The ends lost 7 bases at V and 6 bases at J; junction bases unmatched: 7. This CDR3 comprises 12 residues. Germline values: CDR1 SQVTM, CDR2 ANQGSEA. Here the CDR3 reads CSAQARGHGYTF. Here the CDR3 DNA reads TGCAGCGCCCAAGCCAGGGGGCATGGCTACACCTTC.

This clone came up a few times. The rearrangement uses TRBV30 and TRBJ1-2; 10 bases fit TRBD1. Trimming at V came to 0 bases and at J to 12 bases, leaving 7 bases not matched to a gene. This CDR3 region has 13 residues. Germline V gene sequence: CDR1 GTSNPN, CDR2 SVGIG (reference sequence). The CDR3 nucleotides are TGTGCCTGGAGTGTACGGGGGGACAGGGGAAACACCTTC. Protein sequence: CAWSVRGDRGNTF.